The 24 T cell receptor beta chains listed next were all sequenced from one sample in a study of T cell responses to AZD1222 COVID-19 vaccine. Clones were read by immunoSEQ multiplex PCR, and TCRdb kept only the in-frame ones, dropping some. This table holds around 120,000 clones, around 93% found once. The specimen was peripheral blood, collected on day 0 of AZD1222 vaccination. The receptors here all came from an adult in good health.

The V call is TRBV2, the J call TRBJ1-1, with D perhaps TRBD1 (5 bases). The V gene's germline CDR1 is SNHLY and CDR2 FYNNEI. The CDR3 is made up of 15 amino acids. Trimming removed 3 bases at V and 1 base at J, with 12 bases between. CDR3 nucleotide sequence: TGTGCCAGCAGTGAGTCGGGACTCCCGAACACTGAAGCTTTCTTT. Protein sequence: CASSESGLPNTEAFF.

The chain is built from TRBV5-1 and TRBJ1-2; 7 nucleotides match TRBD1. The V gene end was trimmed by 4 bases and the J gene end by 3 bases; junction bases not matched to a gene: 9. This CDR3 contains 15 residues. Per the germline V gene, CDR1 is SGHRS and CDR2 is YFSETQ. DNA of the CDR3: TGCGCCAGCAGCCTAACCGGGACAGCCTACTATGGCTACACCTTC. Protein sequence: CASSLTGTAYYGYTF.

The V gene is TRBV13, the J gene TRBJ2-5; 10 bases are shared with TRBD2. V lost 10 bases and J lost 9; bases outside the gene matches: 14. The CDR3 spans 14 residues. Germline-derived CDR1 and CDR2 are PRHDT and FYEKMQ (reference sequence). CDR3 DNA: TGTGCCACAGCGCCCAGCGGGAGGGTTGGGGCCCAGTACTTC. Translating it yields CATAPSGRVGAQYF.

The J gene is TRBJ2-1, the V gene TRBV5-1; 9 positions match TRBD1. V was pared by 4 bases and J by 6 bases, with 14 bases of the junction left unmatched. The CDR3 is 17 residues long. Germline V CDR1 and CDR2: SGHRS, YFSETQ. The CDR3 sequence: CASSPLAGQGNSNEQFF. In DNA, the CDR3 is TGCGCCAGCAGCCCGCTTGCGGGACAGGGCAACTCCAATGAGCAGTTCTTC.

This clone was recorded only once. CDR3 coding DNA: TGTGCCAGCAGCTTTAACACAGACTATGGCTACACCTTC. Translating it yields CASSFNTDYGYTF. The chain is built from TRBV7-9 and TRBJ1-2; no firm D call. V was shortened by 3 bases and J by 3 bases, with 8 bases between the two germline ends. The germline V gene encodes CDR1 SEHNR and CDR2 FQNEAQ (reference sequence). The CDR3 spans 13 residues.

The chain has TRBV7-9 and TRBJ1-4, with D unresolved. The ends were cut back, 2 bases at V and 8 bases at J, with 12 bases in the middle. This CDR3 spans 14 amino acids. Germline V gene data show CDR1 as SEHNR and CDR2 as FQNEAQ (reference sequence). The CDR3 nucleotides are TGTGCCAGCAGCTTATACCAACAAGGGGAAAAACTGTTTTTT. Translated: CASSLYQQGEKLFF.

J is TRBJ2-7 and V is TRBV24-1, with D perhaps TRBD1 or TRBD2 (5 bases each). This CDR3 contains 15 residues. V was pared by 4 bases and J by 3 bases, with 15 bases between. Germline V gene sequence: CDR1 KGHDR, CDR2 SFDVKD. The CDR3 spells CATSDPGRQNYEQYF. In DNA form, the CDR3 reads TGTGCCACCAGTGACCCGGGACGGCAGAACTACGAGCAGTACTTC.

Only one count was recorded for this clone. The chain combines TRBV5-1 with TRBJ1-1; 7 bases line up with TRBD1. Germline V gene lookup returns CDR1 SGHRS and CDR2 YFSETQ. The CDR3 runs 15 residues. V trimming: 3 bases; J trimming: 4 bases; junction bases outside the gene matches: 9. This chain's CDR3 is CASSSGQTWGTEAFF. CDR3 sequence (DNA): TGCGCCAGCAGCTCGGGACAGACATGGGGCACTGAAGCTTTCTTT.

This chain joins TRBV6-6 and TRBJ2-3; D gene ambiguous. CDR3 length equals 13 residues. Germline CDR1 reads MNHNY; CDR2 reads SVGAGI (reference sequence). Trimming removed 0 bases from V and 5 bases from J, with 6 bases in between. The CDR3 DNA follows: TGTGCCAGCAGTTACTCGTCTAAAGATACGCAGTATTTT. This codes for CASSYSSKDTQYF.

The J gene is TRBJ2-7, the V gene TRBV5-1, with D maybe TRBD2 (6 bases). CDR3 length: 14 residues. The V and J ends lost 0 bases and 5 bases respectively, with 12 bases between them. CDR1 and CDR2 (germline): SGHRS, YFSETQ. The CDR3 protein is CASSLVPGGNEQYF. CDR3 DNA sequence: TGCGCCAGCAGCTTGGTACCAGGCGGGAACGAGCAGTACTTC.

The chain couples TRBV11-3 to TRBJ2-5, with TRBD2 matching over 11 bases. Germline V CDR1 and CDR2: SGHNT, YENEEA. V lost 0 bases, J lost 4 bases, and 7 bases stayed unmatched. The CDR3 extends over 17 amino acids. In DNA form, the CDR3 reads TGTGCCAGCAGCTTAGAGGCTAGCGGGAGGCCGCCAGAGACCCAGTACTTC. Translating gives CASSLEASGRPPETQYF.

This clone was found a few times. CDR3 sequence: CASRRQGYDSPLHF. The CDR3 DNA sequence: TGCGCCAGCAGACGACAGGGTTACGACTCACCCCTCCACTTT. This chain joins TRBV5-1 and TRBJ1-6, with 7 nucleotides matching TRBD1. Germline loops: CDR1 SGHRS, CDR2 YFSETQ. The CDR3 is 14 residues long. Trimming took 5 bases from V and 10 from J; bases not matched to a gene: 9.

This chain connects TRBV27 to TRBJ1-2; 7 nucleotides match TRBD1. The length of the CDR3 is 17 residues. The germline V gene has CDR1 MNHEY and CDR2 SMNVEV (reference sequence). V gave up 3 bases and J gave up 1 base; unmatched junction bases: 11. In nucleotides, the CDR3 is TGTGCCAGCAGTTTCGTCAACAGGGGTCCCTTTAACTATGGCTACACCTTC. This translates into CASSFVNRGPFNYGYTF.

The chain combines TRBV7-8 with TRBJ1-1; D possibly corresponds to TRBD1 (5 bases). The germline V gene encodes CDR1 SGHVS and CDR2 FQNEAQ. This CDR3 is 14 amino acids long. Trimming stripped 8 bases from V and 4 bases from J, with 17 bases between. The CDR3 here is CASGDGQGFTEAFF. CDR3 DNA sequence: TGTGCCAGCGGGGACGGACAAGGTTTCACTGAAGCTTTCTTT.

This chain uses TRBV5-1 with TRBJ1-3; D might be TRBD1 (5 bases). The V gene's germline CDR1 is SGHRS and CDR2 YFSETQ. The CDR3 extends over 15 amino acids. Trimming shortened V by 4 bases and J by 0 bases, and 11 bases separated the two germline ends. For the CDR3, the DNA is TGCGCCAGCAGCGCCCGGGACCTCTCTGGAAACACCATATATTTT. This sequence encodes CASSARDLSGNTIYF. Full variable domain (outside the CDR3, taken from reference TRBV5-1 and TRBJ1-3): KAGVTQTPRYLIKTRGQQVTLSCSPISGHRSVSWYQQTPGQGLQFLFEYFSETQRNKGNFPGRFSGRQFSNSRSEMNVSTLELGDSALYLCASSARDLSGNTIYFGEGSWLTVV.

This chain links TRBV27 with TRBJ2-5; 11 nucleotides line up with TRBD2. Looked up from germline, CDR1 is MNHEY and CDR2 is SMNVEV (reference sequence). The junction had 11 bases not matched to a gene; V was cut back by 3 bases and J by 5 bases. The CDR3 consists of 17 residues. DNA of the CDR3: TGTGCCAGCAGTTTCCCTATAGCGGGAGGGCCCGGGGAGACCCAGTACTTC. Encoded protein: CASSFPIAGGPGETQYF.

The rearrangement uses TRBV5-6 and TRBJ2-7, with D unclear. V was pared by 2 bases and J by 6 bases, with 12 bases between. Per the germline V gene, CDR1 is SGHDT and CDR2 is YYEEEE. This CDR3 has 13 amino acids. CDR3 residues: CASSFLRSGEQYF. CDR3 DNA: TGTGCCAGCAGCTTCTTGCGATCTGGCGAGCAGTACTTC.

The chain links TRBV28 to TRBJ2-1; D is uncertain. The germline V and J ends were trimmed by 3 bases and 10 bases, with 10 bases remaining between them. The CDR3 runs to 12 residues. From germline, CDR1 is MDHEN and CDR2 SYDVKM. The CDR3 protein is CASSFPELEQFF. In DNA form, the CDR3 reads TGTGCCAGCAGTTTCCCGGAGCTGGAGCAGTTCTTC.

The V and J genes are TRBV18 and TRBJ2-2; 10 positions match TRBD2. This CDR3 is 16 amino acids long. J was trimmed by 5 bases and V by 3 bases; bases with no gene match: 6. The germline CDR1 and CDR2 sequences are KGHSH and LQKENI. This CDR3 reads CASSPASGRQTGELFF. CDR3 nucleotides: TGTGCCAGCTCACCTGCTAGCGGGAGACAAACCGGGGAGCTGTTTTTT.

The J gene is TRBJ1-6, the V gene TRBV28, with D uncertain. V shed 9 bases and J shed 10 bases, with 13 bases lying between them. Per germline, CDR1 MDHEN and CDR2 SYDVKM. The CDR3 extends over 12 amino acids. This CDR3 reads CASSQTKSPLHF. CDR3 DNA sequence: TGTGCCAGTTCACAGACGAAATCACCCCTCCACTTT.

V and J are TRBV14 and TRBJ1-5, with 9 bases matching TRBD1. The CDR3 loop spans 16 amino acids. The V gene's germline CDR1 is SGHDN and CDR2 FVKESK. Germline trimming cut 1 base from V and 5 bases from J; bases unmatched to any gene: 6. CDR3 DNA sequence: TGTGCCAGCAGCCAAGTTCGCAACAGGGGGCATCAGCCCCAGCATTTT. It specifies CASSQVRNRGHQPQHF.

The J gene is TRBJ1-1, the V gene TRBV12-2. TRBV12-2 is an annotated pseudogene. The CDR3 loop spans 18 amino acids. The CDR3 loop reads CASRLAGRVGRMNTEAFF. For the CDR3, the DNA is TGTGCAAGTCGCTTAGCAGGGAGGGTAGGCCGAATGAACACTGAAGCTTTCTTT.

The chain uses TRBV5-1 and TRBJ1-1, with 10 nucleotides matching TRBD1. The V segment lost 4 bases and the J segment 0 bases; nucleotides outside the gene matches: 9. Germline lookup yields CDR1 SGHRS and CDR2 YFSETQ. CDR3 size: 17 residues. CDR3 region: CASSPYDRGRLNTEAFF. In nucleotides, the CDR3 is TGCGCCAGCAGCCCGTATGACAGGGGGCGGTTGAACACTGAAGCTTTCTTT.

This clone has only one observation. V is TRBV5-1 and J is TRBJ2-6; 7 bases are shared with TRBD2. The CDR3 is 18 amino acids. Germline V gene data show CDR1 as SGHRS and CDR2 as YFSETQ. With V trimmed by 0 bases and J by 2 bases, 8 bases remained unmatched. CDR3 sequence (DNA): TGCGCCAGCAGCTTGGCCGGGGGGTCACGGACTGGGGCCAACGTCCTGACTTTC. This encodes CASSLAGGSRTGANVLTF.